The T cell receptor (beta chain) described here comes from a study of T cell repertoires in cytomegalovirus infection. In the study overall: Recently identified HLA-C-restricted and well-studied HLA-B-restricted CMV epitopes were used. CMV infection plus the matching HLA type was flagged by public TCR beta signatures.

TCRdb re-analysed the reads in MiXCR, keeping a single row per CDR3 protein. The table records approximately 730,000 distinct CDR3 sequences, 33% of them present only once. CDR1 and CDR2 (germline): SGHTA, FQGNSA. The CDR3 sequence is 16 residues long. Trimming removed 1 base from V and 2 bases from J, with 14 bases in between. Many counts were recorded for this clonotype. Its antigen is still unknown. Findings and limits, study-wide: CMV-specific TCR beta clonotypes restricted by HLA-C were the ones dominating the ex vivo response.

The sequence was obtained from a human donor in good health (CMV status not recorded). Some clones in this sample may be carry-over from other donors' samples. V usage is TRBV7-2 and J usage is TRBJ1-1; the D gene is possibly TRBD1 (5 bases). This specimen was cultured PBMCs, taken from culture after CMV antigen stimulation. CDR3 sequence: CASSLVGVGVNTEAFF. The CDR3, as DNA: TGTGCCAGCAGCTTAGTAGGGGTAGGGGTAAACACTGAAGCTTTCTTT.